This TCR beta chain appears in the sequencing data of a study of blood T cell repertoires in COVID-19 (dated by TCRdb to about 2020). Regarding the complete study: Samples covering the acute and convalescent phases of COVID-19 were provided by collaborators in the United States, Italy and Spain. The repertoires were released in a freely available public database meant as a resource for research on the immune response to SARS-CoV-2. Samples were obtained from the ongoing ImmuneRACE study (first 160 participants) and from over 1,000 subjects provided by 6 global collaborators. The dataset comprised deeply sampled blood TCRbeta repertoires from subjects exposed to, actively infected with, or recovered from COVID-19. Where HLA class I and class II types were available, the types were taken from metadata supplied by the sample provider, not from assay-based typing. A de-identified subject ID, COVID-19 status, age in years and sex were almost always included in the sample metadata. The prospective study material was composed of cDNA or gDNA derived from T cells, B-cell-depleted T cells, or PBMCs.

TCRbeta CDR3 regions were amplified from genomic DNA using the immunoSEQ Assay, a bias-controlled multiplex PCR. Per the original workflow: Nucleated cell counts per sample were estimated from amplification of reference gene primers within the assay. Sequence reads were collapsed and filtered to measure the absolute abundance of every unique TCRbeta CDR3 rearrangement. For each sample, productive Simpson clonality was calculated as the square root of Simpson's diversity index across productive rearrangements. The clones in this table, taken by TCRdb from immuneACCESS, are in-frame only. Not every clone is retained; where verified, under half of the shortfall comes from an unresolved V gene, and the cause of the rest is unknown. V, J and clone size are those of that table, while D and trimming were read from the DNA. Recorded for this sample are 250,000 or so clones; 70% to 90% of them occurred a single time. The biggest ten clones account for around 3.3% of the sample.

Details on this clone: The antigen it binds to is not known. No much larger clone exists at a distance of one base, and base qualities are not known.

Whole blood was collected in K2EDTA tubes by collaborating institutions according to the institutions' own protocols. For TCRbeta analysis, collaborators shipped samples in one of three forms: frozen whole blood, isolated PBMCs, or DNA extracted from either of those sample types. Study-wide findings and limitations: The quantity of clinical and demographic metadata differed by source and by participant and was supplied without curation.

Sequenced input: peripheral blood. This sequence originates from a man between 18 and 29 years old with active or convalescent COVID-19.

The base sequence is TGCGCCAGCAGATTTCCGGGACAGGGAATCTATGGCTACACCTTC. Translated, this is CASRFPGQGIYGYTF. Recombination connected TRBV5-1 to TRBJ1-2; 9 bases in between match TRBD1. The CDR3 runs 15 residues from the cysteine to the phenylalanine. Of the read, only the CDR3 DNA is kept; its 45 bases are in frame from base 1. Clipping removes 5 bases from V and 4 bases from J, with 9 as the unmatched junction base count. The germline V gene gives CDR1 as SGHRS and CDR2 as YFSETQ.